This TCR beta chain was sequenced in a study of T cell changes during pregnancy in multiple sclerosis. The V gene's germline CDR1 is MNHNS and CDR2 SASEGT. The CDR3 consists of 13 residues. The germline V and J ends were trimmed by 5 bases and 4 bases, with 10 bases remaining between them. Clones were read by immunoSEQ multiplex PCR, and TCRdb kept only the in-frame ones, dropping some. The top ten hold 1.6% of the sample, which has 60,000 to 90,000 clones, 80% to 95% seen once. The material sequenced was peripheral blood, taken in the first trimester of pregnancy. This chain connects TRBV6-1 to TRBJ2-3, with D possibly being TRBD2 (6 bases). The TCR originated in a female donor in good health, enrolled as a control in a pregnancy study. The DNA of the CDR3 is TGTGCCAGCAGTTTTGGGAGGTCAGATACGCAGTATTTT. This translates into CASSFGRSDTQYF.